Presented here are 24 T cell receptor beta chains from one specimen sequenced in a study of control samples from healthy donors and cancer patients. The assay was immunoSEQ multiplex PCR, and TCRdb's table has in-frame clones only and misses some. This table has 350,000 to 450,000 clones, more than 80% appearing once. Source material: PBMCs. These receptors originate from a middle-aged man with head and neck cancer.

V is TRBV4-2 and J is TRBJ1-5; D perhaps matches TRBD1 (5 bases). This CDR3 is built from 16 residues. The ends were cut back, 0 bases at V and 0 bases at J, with 9 bases in the middle. Germline V gene sequence: CDR1 LGHNA, CDR2 YNFKEQ. CDR3 nucleotides: TGTGCCAGCAGCCAAGATGGCGGACATAGCAATCAGCCCCAGCATTTT. Protein product: CASSQDGGHSNQPQHF.

V gene TRBV4-1 combines with J gene TRBJ2-7; 12 bases map to TRBD1. Germline V CDR1 and CDR2: MGHRA, YSYEKL. The CDR3 totals 15 residues. V shed 4 bases, J shed 1 base, and the junction held 2 bases outside the gene matches. The CDR3 coding sequence is TGCGCCAGCAGCCTGGGACAGGGGGCGTCCTACGAGCAGTACTTC. Translation: CASSLGQGASYEQYF.

The chain recombines TRBV7-2 with TRBJ1-2; the D is unclear. The CDR3 runs 15 residues. CDR1 SGHTA and CDR2 FQGNSA come from the germline V gene. The V and J ends lost 4 bases and 3 bases respectively, with 15 bases between them. In nucleotides, the CDR3 is TGTGCCAGCAGCTCTAGCCCAACAGCATACTATGGCTACACCTTC. This gives the protein CASSSSPTAYYGYTF.

The chain links TRBV7-3 to TRBJ2-3; the match to TRBD1 covers 7 bases. This CDR3 region has 15 residues. Per the germline V gene, CDR1 is SGHTA and CDR2 is FQGTGA. Trimming at V came to 4 bases and at J to 0 bases, leaving 4 bases not matched to a gene. The CDR3 DNA follows: TGTGCCAGCAGCTGGACAGGTTCTAGCACAGATACGCAGTATTTT. Its translation is CASSWTGSSTDTQYF.

The chain has TRBV4-3 and TRBJ1-6, with 8 bases lining up with TRBD1. Germline CDR1 reads LGHNA; CDR2 reads YSLEER. The ends lost 4 bases at V and 10 bases at J; junction bases unmatched: 6. The CDR3 runs to 14 residues. The DNA for the CDR3 is TGCGCCAGCAGCCTCGGGACAGGCCAGTCACCCCTCCACTTT. It specifies CASSLGTGQSPLHF.

J is TRBJ1-1 and V is TRBV5-1, with 9 nucleotides matching TRBD1. Germline trimming cut 4 bases from V and 5 bases from J; bases unmatched to any gene: 21. The CDR3 consists of 19 residues. CDR1 is SGHRS and CDR2 is YFSETQ in the germline V gene. The CDR3 bases are TGCGCCAGCAGCGGGGCCAATGTAAAAAACAGGGGGCTGCGGACTGAAGCTTTCTTT. This codes for CASSGANVKNRGLRTEAFF.

The V call is TRBV3-1 (or the pseudogene TRBV3-2), the J call TRBJ1-2; D gene ambiguous. The V and J ends lost 2 bases and 5 bases respectively, with 6 bases between them. Germline V CDR1 and CDR2: LGHDT, YNNKEL (reference sequence). CDR3 length: 12 residues. CDR3 sequence reads: CASSQTRYGYTF. CDR3 DNA sequence: TGTGCCAGCAGCCAAACGAGGTATGGCTACACCTTC.

V is TRBV15 and J is TRBJ1-4; D call uncertain. The germline CDR1 and CDR2 sequences are LNHNV and YYDKDF (reference sequence). The V and J ends lost 0 bases and 4 bases respectively, with 9 bases between them. CDR3 length: 15 amino acids. This CDR3 reads CATSRDLFINEKLFF. The CDR3 DNA reads TGTGCCACCAGCAGAGACTTATTCATTAATGAAAAACTGTTTTTT.

The V gene is TRBV9, the J gene TRBJ2-3, with D maybe TRBD1 (5 bases). Germline lookup yields CDR1 SGDLS and CDR2 YYNGEE. V lost 0 bases and J lost 4, with 15 bases in between. This CDR3 comprises 16 residues. This CDR3 reads CASSVVSPQQADTQYF. The CDR3 DNA follows: TGTGCCAGCAGCGTAGTTTCCCCCCAACAGGCAGATACGCAGTATTTT.

This clone was observed a few times. This chain links TRBV28 with TRBJ2-5; 7 bases agree with TRBD1. This CDR3 has 15 amino acids. The germline CDR1 and CDR2 sequences are MDHEN and SYDVKM. With V trimmed by 5 bases and J by 2 bases, 8 bases remained unmatched. In DNA, the CDR3 is TGTGCCAGCAGTCCATATAGGGACAGTCAAGAGACCCAGTACTTC. This encodes CASSPYRDSQETQYF.

The rearrangement uses TRBV28 and TRBJ1-3; 10 bases are shared with TRBD1. This CDR3 is built from 17 residues. Germline CDR1 MDHEN, CDR2 SYDVKM. V gave up 4 bases and J gave up 8 bases; unmatched junction bases: 14. In DNA form, the CDR3 reads TGTGCCAGCAGTTCACCCGGGACAGGGGCCCCGATGGACACCATATATTTT. This codes for CASSSPGTGAPMDTIYF.

V gene TRBV25-1 combines with J gene TRBJ1-6, with unresolved D. This CDR3 comprises 14 residues. V was shortened by 4 bases and J by 6 bases, with 10 bases between the two germline ends. Germline values: CDR1 MGHDK, CDR2 SYGVNS. CDR3 loop: CASSGRVFNSPLHF. The DNA of the CDR3 is TGTGCCAGCAGTGGTAGGGTTTTTAATTCACCCCTCCACTTT.

The rearrangement joins TRBV19 to TRBJ1-1, with 7 bases that match TRBD1. V was pared by 7 bases and J by 4 bases, with 9 bases of the junction left unmatched. This CDR3 has 14 amino acids. CDR1 and CDR2 from the germline V gene are LNHDA and SQIVND (reference sequence). The CDR3 nucleotides are TGTGCCAGTACCCGAGACAGGGAGGGCACTGAAGCTTTCTTT. It specifies CASTRDREGTEAFF.

The chain uses TRBV30 and TRBJ1-3; D gene uncertain. V lost 0 bases to trimming and J lost 0 bases, with 9 bases between them. Per germline, CDR1 GTSNPN and CDR2 SVGIG (reference sequence). The CDR3 spans 15 residues. The CDR3 DNA follows: TGTGCCTGGAGTGTGCGGCAGAACTCTGGAAACACCATATATTTT. This sequence encodes CAWSVRQNSGNTIYF. The variable domain in full, completed from reference TRBV30 and TRBJ1-3, reads SQTIHQWPATLVQPVGSPLSLECTVEGTSNPNLYWYRQAAGRGLQLLFYSVGIGQISSEVPQNLSASRPQDRQFILSSKKLLLSDSGFYLCAWSVRQNSGNTIYFGEGSWLTVV.

V gene TRBV6-5 combines with J gene TRBJ1-2, with unresolved D. CDR3 size: 13 residues. Germline V gene sequence: CDR1 MNHEY, CDR2 SVGAGI. V was cut by 7 bases and J by 2 bases, with 11 bases left in between. CDR3 region: CASTYGINYGYTF. The CDR3 coding sequence is TGTGCCAGCACCTACGGTATAAACTATGGCTACACCTTC.

The genes are TRBV18 and TRBJ2-1; 12 nucleotides match TRBD2. In germline, CDR1 is KGHSH, CDR2 LQKENI. This CDR3 is 18 amino acids long. V was pared by 3 bases and J by 8 bases, with 14 bases of the junction left unmatched. This CDR3 reads CASSPPQGTSGLGDEQFF. In nucleotides, the CDR3 is TGTGCCAGCTCACCGCCTCAGGGGACTAGCGGGCTGGGGGATGAGCAGTTCTTC.

The chain is built from TRBV5-1 and TRBJ2-1; TRBD1 matches 7 bases. The V and J ends lost 4 bases and 7 bases, in that order; junction bases with no gene match: 14. Germline lookup yields CDR1 SGHRS and CDR2 YFSETQ. The CDR3 consists of 16 residues. CDR3 bases: TGCGCCAGCAGCAGAGACGGGACAGACAATGGGAATGAGCAGTTCTTC. Protein sequence: CASSRDGTDNGNEQFF.

The table lists this clone with a count of one. V gene TRBV5-8 combines with J gene TRBJ1-4; 9 positions match TRBD1. CDR1 SGHTS and CDR2 YDEGEE come from the germline V gene. The CDR3 has 17 residues. Unmatched junction bases numbered 7, after V lost 4 bases and J lost 0 bases. In nucleotides, the CDR3 is TGTGCCAGCAGCCGAGGACAGGGGCTCGCAACTAATGAAAAACTGTTTTTT. Protein: CASSRGQGLATNEKLFF.

The table lists this clone with a count of one. CDR3 region: CASSLNELGARRQPQHF. The CDR3 DNA reads TGTGCCAGCAGCTTGAATGAATTGGGGGCACGGCGGCAGCCCCAGCATTTT. The chain recombines TRBV5-6 with TRBJ1-5, with TRBD1 as a possible D gene (6 bases). Germline loops: CDR1 SGHDT, CDR2 YYEEEE. The length of the CDR3 is 17 residues. V was shortened by 1 base and J by 7 bases, with 21 bases between the two germline ends.

V gene TRBV5-5 combines with J gene TRBJ2-3, with D perhaps matching TRBD1 (5 bases). Deletions cut 5 bases from V and 1 base from J, with 14 bases between. This CDR3 spans 15 amino acids. Per germline, CDR1 SGHKS and CDR2 YYEKEE (reference sequence). In DNA, the CDR3 is TGTGCCAGCAGTTTCCAGGGCTATCGCACAGATACGCAGTATTTT. Translated: CASSFQGYRTDTQYF.

The V gene is TRBV4-1, the J gene TRBJ1-5; 10 bases line up with TRBD1. Per germline, CDR1 MGHRA and CDR2 YSYEKL. The J segment lost 7 bases and the V segment lost 2 bases, leaving 5 bases of the junction unmatched. This CDR3 is built from 15 residues. The CDR3 reads CASSQPGTGAQPQHF. The CDR3 DNA reads TGCGCCAGCAGCCAACCCGGGACAGGGGCCCAGCCCCAGCATTTT.

This rearrangement joins TRBV28 to TRBJ1-6; D possibly corresponds to TRBD1 (5 bases). Germline lookup yields CDR1 MDHEN and CDR2 SYDVKM. The length of the CDR3 is 15 residues. V was cut by 5 bases and J by 3 bases, with 11 bases left in between. This chain's CDR3 is CASSEQEVYNSPLHF. The DNA for the CDR3 is TGTGCCAGCAGTGAACAGGAAGTCTATAATTCACCCCTCCACTTT.

This clone was detected once. The V gene is TRBV6-2 or TRBV6-3, the J gene TRBJ2-5; TRBD2 agrees at 8 bases. Trimming cost V 4 bases and J 2 bases; bases outside gene matches: 6. Germline CDR1 reads MNHEY; CDR2 reads SVGEGT. The CDR3 spans 15 residues. CDR3 in amino acids: CASSSAAGVQETQYF. The CDR3 coding sequence is TGTGCCAGCAGTTCGGCAGCGGGGGTACAAGAGACCCAGTACTTC.

The rearrangement uses TRBV7-9 and TRBJ2-5; 10 positions agree with TRBD2. J was trimmed by 3 bases and V by 3 bases; bases with no gene match: 4. The V gene's germline CDR1 is SEHNR and CDR2 FQNEAQ (reference sequence). The CDR3 totals 15 residues. Written as DNA, the CDR3 is TGTGCCAGCAGCTTTCTAGCGGGAGAAAAAGAGACCCAGTACTTC. This encodes CASSFLAGEKETQYF.